This T cell receptor (beta chain) was documented in a study of T cell responses to AZD1222 COVID-19 vaccine. This clone is a singleton in its sample. Germline CDR1 and CDR2: SGHTA and FQGTGA. V lost 1 base and J lost 0, with 10 bases in between. The CDR3 spans 15 residues. TCRdb's table, derived via immunoSEQ multiplex PCR, lists solely in-frame clones and lacks some. The sample gives about 170,000 clones, 85% to 90% of which show up once; 3.5% to 5.5% is in the top ten. Source: peripheral blood, taken 28 days after the second dose of the MenACWY control vaccine. This chain uses TRBV7-3 with TRBJ2-7, with D perhaps TRBD1 (5 bases). The sequence was obtained from an adult who received the MenACWY meningococcal vaccine as a control. This CDR3 is CASSLIRASSYEQYF. The CDR3 DNA is TGTGCCAGCAGCTTAATCAGGGCAAGCTCCTACGAGCAGTACTTC.